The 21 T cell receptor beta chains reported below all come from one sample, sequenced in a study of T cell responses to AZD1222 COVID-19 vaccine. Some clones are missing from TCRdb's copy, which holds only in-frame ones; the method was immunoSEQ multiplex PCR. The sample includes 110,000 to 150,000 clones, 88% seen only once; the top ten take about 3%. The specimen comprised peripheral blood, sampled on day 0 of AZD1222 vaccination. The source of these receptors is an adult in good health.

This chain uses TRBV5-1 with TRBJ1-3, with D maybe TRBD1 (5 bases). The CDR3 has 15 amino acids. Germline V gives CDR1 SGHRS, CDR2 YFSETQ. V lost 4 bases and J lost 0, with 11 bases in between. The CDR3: CASSRDGASGNTIYF. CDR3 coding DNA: TGCGCCAGCAGCCGGGACGGCGCCTCTGGAAACACCATATATTTT.

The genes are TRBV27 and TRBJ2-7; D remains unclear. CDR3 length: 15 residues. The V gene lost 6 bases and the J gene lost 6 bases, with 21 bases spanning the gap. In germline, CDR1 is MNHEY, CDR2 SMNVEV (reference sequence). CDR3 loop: CASSPNPHGSAEQYF. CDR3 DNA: TGTGCCAGCAGCCCAAACCCCCATGGTAGTGCCGAGCAGTACTTC.

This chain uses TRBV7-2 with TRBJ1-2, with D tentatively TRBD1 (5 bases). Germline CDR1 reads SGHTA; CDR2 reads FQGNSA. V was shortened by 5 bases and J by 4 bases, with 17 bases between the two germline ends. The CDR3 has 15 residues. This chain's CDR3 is CASSTYRHRSYGYTF. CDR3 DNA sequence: TGTGCCAGCAGCACCTACCGGCACAGGAGCTATGGCTACACCTTC.

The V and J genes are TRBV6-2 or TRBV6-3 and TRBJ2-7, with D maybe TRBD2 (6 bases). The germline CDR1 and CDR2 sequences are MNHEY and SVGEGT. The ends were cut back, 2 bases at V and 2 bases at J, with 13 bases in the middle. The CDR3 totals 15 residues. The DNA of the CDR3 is TGTGCCAGCAGTTACGAGCGGAGGGCCCCCTACGAGCAGTACTTC. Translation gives CASSYERRAPYEQYF.

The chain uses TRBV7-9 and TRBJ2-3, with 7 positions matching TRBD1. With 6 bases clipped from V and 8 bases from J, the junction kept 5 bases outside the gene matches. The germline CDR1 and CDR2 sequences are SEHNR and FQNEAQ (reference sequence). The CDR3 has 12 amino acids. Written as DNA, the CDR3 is TGTGCCAGCAGTGGTCAGGGGGTTACGCAGTATTTT. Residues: CASSGQGVTQYF.

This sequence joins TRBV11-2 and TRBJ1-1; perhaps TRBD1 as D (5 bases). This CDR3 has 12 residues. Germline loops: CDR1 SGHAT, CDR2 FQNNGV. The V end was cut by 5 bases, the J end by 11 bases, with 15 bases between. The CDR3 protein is CASSPGTRSAFF. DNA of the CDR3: TGTGCCAGCAGCCCCGGGACCCGGTCGGCTTTCTTT.

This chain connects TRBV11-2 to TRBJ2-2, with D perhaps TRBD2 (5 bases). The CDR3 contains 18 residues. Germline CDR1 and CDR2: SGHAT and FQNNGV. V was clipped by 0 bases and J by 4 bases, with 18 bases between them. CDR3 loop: CASSLDGLRVRSTGELFF. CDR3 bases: TGTGCCAGCAGCTTAGATGGATTGAGGGTTCGGTCCACCGGGGAGCTGTTTTTT.

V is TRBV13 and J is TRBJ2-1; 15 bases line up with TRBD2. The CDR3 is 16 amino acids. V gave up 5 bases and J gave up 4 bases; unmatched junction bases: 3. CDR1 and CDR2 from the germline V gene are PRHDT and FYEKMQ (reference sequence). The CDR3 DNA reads TGTGCCAGCAGCCCGGGGACTAGCGGGGGGTACAATGAGCAGTTCTTC. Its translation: CASSPGTSGGYNEQFF.

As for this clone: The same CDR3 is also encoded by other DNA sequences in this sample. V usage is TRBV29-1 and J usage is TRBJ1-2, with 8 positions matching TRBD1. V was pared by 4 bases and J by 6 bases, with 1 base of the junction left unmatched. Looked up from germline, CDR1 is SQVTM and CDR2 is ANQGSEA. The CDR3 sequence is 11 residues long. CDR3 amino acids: CSVVDRDGYTF. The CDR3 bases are TGCAGCGTTGTGGACAGGGATGGCTACACCTTC. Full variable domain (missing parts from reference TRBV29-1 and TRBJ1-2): SAVISQKPSRDICQRGTSLTIQCQVDSQVTMMFWYRQQPGQSLTLIATANQGSEATYESGFVIDKFPISRPNLTFSTLTVSNMSPEDSSIYLCSVVDRDGYTFGSGTRLTVV.

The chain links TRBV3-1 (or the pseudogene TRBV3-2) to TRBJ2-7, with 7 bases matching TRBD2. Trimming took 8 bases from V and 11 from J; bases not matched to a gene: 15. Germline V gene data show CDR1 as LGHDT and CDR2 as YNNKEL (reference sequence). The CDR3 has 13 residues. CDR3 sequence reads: CASGRTSAYHKYF. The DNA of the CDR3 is TGTGCCAGCGGACGGACTAGTGCCTATCATAAGTACTTC.

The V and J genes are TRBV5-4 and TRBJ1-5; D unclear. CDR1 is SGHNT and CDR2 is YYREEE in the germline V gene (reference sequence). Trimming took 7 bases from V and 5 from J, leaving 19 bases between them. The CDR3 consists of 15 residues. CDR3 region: CASSDWEEVDQPQHF. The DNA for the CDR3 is TGTGCCAGCTCAGACTGGGAAGAAGTCGATCAGCCCCAGCATTTT.

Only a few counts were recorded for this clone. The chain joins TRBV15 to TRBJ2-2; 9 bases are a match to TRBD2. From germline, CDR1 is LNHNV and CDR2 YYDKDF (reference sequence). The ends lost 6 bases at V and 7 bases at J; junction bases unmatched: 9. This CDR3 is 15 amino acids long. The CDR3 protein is CATRSGGTRSGELFF. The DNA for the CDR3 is TGTGCCACCAGAAGCGGGGGGACTAGAAGCGGGGAGCTGTTTTTT.

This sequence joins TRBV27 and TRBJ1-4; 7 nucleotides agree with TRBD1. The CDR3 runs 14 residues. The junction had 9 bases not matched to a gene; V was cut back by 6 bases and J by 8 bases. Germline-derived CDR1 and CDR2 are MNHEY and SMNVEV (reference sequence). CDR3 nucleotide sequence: TGTGCCAGCAGAAGGGGGCCCGGGATGGAAAAACTGTTTTTT. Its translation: CASRRGPGMEKLFF.

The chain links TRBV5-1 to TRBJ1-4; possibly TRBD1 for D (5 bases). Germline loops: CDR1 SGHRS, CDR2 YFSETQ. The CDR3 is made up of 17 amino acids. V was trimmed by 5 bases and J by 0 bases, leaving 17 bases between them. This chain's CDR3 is CASSKDTGLATNEKLFF. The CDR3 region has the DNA TGCGCCAGCAGTAAGGACACGGGGCTCGCAACTAATGAAAAACTGTTTTTT.

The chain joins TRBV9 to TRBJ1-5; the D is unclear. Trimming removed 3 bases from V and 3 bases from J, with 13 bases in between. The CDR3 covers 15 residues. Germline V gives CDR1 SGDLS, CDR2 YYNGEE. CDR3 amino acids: CASSGFDTTNQPQHF. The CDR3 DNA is TGTGCCAGCAGCGGCTTCGACACGACCAATCAGCCCCAGCATTTT. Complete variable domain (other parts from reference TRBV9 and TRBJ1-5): DSGVTQTPKHLITATGQRVTLRCSPRSGDLSVYWYQQSLDQGLQFLIQYYNGEERAKGNILERFSAQQFPDLHSELNLSSLELGDSALYFCASSGFDTTNQPQHFGDGTRLSIL.

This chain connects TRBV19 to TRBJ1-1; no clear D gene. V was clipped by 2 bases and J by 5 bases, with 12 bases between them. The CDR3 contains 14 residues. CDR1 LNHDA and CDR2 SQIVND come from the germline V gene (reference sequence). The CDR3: CASSISPTGTEAFF. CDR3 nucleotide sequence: TGTGCCAGTAGTATATCTCCGACGGGGACTGAAGCTTTCTTT.

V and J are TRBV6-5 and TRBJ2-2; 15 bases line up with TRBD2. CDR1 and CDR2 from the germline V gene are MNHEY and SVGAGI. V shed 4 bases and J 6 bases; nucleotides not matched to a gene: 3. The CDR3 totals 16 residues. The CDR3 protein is CASSFRTSGRAGELFF. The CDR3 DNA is TGTGCCAGCAGTTTTAGGACTAGCGGGAGGGCCGGGGAGCTGTTTTTT.

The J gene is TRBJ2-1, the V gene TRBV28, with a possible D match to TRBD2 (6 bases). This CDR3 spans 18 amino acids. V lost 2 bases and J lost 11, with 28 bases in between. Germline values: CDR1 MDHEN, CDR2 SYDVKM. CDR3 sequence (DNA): TGTGCCAGCAGTTTACCCCCCCCCGCGGAAGGAGGGTCGCAGAAGCAGTTCTTC. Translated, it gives CASSLPPPAEGGSQKQFF.

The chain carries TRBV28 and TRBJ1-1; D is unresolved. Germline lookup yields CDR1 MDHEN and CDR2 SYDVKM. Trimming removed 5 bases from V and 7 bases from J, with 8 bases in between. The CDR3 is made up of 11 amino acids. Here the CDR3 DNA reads TGTGCCAGCAGTCCCCTTGTTGAAGCTTTCTTT. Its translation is CASSPLVEAFF.

Here the CDR3 DNA reads TGTGCCATCAGGGGGACTAGCGCGGTGCCGGATACGCAGTATTTT. Translation: CAIRGTSAVPDTQYF. V usage is TRBV10-3 and J usage is TRBJ2-3; 10 bases are a match to TRBD2. Germline CDR1 ENHRY, CDR2 SYGVKD. Unmatched junction bases numbered 9, after V lost 6 bases and J lost 6 bases. This CDR3 has 15 residues.

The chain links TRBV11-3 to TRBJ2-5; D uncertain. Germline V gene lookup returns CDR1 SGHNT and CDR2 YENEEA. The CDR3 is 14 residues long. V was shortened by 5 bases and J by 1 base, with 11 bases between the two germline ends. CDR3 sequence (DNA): TGTGCCAGCAGCCCCCCGGATAGCCAAGAGACCCAGTACTTC. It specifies CASSPPDSQETQYF.